This T cell receptor beta chain was sequenced for a study of T cell changes during pregnancy in multiple sclerosis. From germline, CDR1 is LGHNA and CDR2 YSLEER. CDR3 length equals 17 residues. Trimming took off 0 bases at V and 0 bases at J, with 9 bases between the two ends. Using immunoSEQ multiplex PCR, the repertoire was profiled, and TCRdb retains in-frame clones only, with some absent. The sample shows roughly 110,000 clones, about 90% of them seen only once. Source: peripheral blood, taken before pregnancy. The chain is built from TRBV4-3 and TRBJ2-6; no definite D call. The source of this sequence is a female donor with multiple sclerosis, enrolled in a pregnancy study. CDR3: CASSQDGPSSGANVLTF. The DNA of the CDR3 is TGCGCCAGCAGCCAAGATGGTCCCAGCTCTGGGGCCAACGTCCTGACTTTC.